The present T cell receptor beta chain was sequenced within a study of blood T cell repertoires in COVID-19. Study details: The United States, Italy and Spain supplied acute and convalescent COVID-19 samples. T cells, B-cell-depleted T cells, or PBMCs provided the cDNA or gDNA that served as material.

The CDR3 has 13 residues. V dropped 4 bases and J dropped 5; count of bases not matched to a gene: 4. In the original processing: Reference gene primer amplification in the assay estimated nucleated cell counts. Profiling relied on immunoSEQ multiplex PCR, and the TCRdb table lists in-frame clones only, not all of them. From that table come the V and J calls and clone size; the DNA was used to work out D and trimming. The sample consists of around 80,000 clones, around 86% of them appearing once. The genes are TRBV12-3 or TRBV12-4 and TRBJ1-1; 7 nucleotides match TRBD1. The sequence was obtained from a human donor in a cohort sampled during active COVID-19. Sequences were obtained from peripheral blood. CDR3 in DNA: TGTGCCAGCAGTTCAGGGGGAAGGACTGAAGCTTTCTTT. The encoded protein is CASSSGGRTEAFF.